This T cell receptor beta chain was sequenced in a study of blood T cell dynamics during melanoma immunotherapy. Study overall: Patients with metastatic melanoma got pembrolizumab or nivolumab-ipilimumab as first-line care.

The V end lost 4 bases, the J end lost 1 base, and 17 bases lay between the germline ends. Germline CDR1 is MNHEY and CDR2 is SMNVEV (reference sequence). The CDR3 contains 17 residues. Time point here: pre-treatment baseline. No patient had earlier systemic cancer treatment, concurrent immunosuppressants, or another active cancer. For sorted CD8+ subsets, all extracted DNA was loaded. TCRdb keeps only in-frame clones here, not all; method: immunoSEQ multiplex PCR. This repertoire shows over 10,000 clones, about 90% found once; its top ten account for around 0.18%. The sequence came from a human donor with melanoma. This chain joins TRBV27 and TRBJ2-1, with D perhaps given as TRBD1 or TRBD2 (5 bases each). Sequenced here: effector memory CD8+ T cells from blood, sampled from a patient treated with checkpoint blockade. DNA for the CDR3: TGTGCCAGCAGTTCCGTAGAACTGGGGGAGTCCTACAATGAGCAGTTCTTC. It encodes CASSSVELGESYNEQFF.